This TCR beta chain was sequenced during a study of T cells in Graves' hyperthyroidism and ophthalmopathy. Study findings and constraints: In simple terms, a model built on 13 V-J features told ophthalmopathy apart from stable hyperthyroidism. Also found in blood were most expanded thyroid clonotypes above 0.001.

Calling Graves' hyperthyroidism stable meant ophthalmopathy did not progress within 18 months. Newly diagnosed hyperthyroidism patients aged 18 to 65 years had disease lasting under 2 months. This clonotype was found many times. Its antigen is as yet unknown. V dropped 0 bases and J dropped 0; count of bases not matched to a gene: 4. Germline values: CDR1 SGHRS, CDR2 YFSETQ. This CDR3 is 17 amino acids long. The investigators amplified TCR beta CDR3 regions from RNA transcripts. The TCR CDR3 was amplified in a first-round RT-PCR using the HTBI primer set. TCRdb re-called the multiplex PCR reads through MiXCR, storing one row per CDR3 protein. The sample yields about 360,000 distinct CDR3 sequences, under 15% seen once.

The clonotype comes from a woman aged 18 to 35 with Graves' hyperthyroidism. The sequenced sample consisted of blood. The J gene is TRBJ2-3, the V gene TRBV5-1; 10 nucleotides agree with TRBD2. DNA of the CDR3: TGCGCCAGCAGCTTGGCTAGCGGGGGACCTAGCACAGATACGCAGTATTTT. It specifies CASSLASGGPSTDTQYF.